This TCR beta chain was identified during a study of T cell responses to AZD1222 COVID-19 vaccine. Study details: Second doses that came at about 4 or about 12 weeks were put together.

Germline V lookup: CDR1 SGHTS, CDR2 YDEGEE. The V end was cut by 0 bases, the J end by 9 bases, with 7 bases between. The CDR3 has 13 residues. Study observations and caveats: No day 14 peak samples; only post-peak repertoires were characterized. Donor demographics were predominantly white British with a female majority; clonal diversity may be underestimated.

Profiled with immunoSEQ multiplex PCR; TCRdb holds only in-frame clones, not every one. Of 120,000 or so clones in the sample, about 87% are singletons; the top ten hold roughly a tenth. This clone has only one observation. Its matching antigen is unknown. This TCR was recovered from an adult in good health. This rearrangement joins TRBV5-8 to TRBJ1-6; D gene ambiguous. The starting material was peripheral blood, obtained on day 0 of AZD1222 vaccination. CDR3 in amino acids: CASSLGAASPLHF. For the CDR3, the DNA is TGTGCCAGCAGCTTGGGGGCGGCTTCACCCCTCCACTTT.